A single sample is the source of the 6 T cell receptor beta chains below, sequenced in a study of vaccination and CD4 T cells after COVID-19. The study sequenced cultured CD4+ T cell DNA using the Oncomine TCR Beta short-read assay. One entry per CDR3 protein results from TCRdb running MiXCR on the PCR reads. In the table there are 12,000 or so distinct CDR3 sequences, roughly two thirds of which are singletons. No cognate antigen is known for these TCRs. Treatment given: approximately 9-day PBMC culture with coronavirus spike peptide pools or control peptides (ViraFEST assay). Sample: CD4+ T cells from blood, cultured in vitro. Receptors originate from a human donor who had recovered from COVID-19.

V gene TRBV12-3 or TRBV12-4 combines with J gene TRBJ1-2; no clear D gene. CDR3 size: 14 residues. V lost 6 bases and J 7 bases, leaving 18 bases between the germline ends. CDR3 region: CASRATPGSGGYTF. CDR3 in DNA: TGTGCCAGCAGGGCCACGCCAGGCAGTGGTGGCTACACCTTC.

The chain has TRBV15 and TRBJ2-2; D call uncertain. The V and J ends lost 3 bases and 4 bases respectively, with 9 bases between them. CDR3 length equals 14 residues. The germline CDR1 and CDR2 sequences are LNHNV and YYDKDF (reference sequence). CDR3 region: CATSRVVVTGELFF. CDR3 in DNA: TGTGCCACCAGCAGGGTGGTCGTCACCGGGGAGCTGTTTTTT.

This clonotype was picked up one time. DNA for the CDR3: TGTGCCAGCAGCTTAGCGCTAGAAAGGTCCGTCGAGCCCCAGCATTTT. Amino acids: CASSLALERSVEPQHF. This chain uses TRBV7-2 with TRBJ1-5, with no clear D. Trimming cost V 0 bases and J 8 bases, with 17 bases left between them. The CDR3 sequence is 16 residues long. Germline CDR1 SGHTA, CDR2 FQGNSA.

This chain joins TRBV19 and TRBJ2-1; 9 bases line up with TRBD2. Trimming at V came to 3 bases and at J to 7 bases, leaving 10 bases not matched to a gene. CDR3 length equals 16 residues. Germline assignment: CDR1 LNHDA and CDR2 SQIVND (reference sequence). Here the CDR3 DNA reads TGTGCCAGTAGTATCGGATTAGCGGGGGTGTGGAATGAGCAGTTCTTC. It codes for CASSIGLAGVWNEQFF.

The chain recombines TRBV11-3 with TRBJ2-7; TRBD1 matches at 9 bases. From germline, CDR1 is SGHNT and CDR2 YENEEA. The CDR3 consists of 14 residues. J was trimmed by 6 bases and V by 5 bases; bases with no gene match: 8. Here the CDR3 DNA reads TGTGCCAGCAGCCCGGGACAGGGTTCGTCCGAGCAGTACTTC. Translation gives CASSPGQGSSEQYF.

V is TRBV12-3 or TRBV12-4 and J is TRBJ1-2, with D unclear. V lost 2 bases and J lost 3, with 7 bases in between. There are 13 residues in the CDR3. CDR3 nucleotide sequence: TGTGCCAGCAGTTTAAGGGTCCACTATGGCTACACCTTC. Its protein is CASSLRVHYGYTF.